The source of this TCR beta chain is a study of blood T cell repertoires in COVID-19. At the level of the study: T cells, B-cell-depleted T cells, or PBMCs provided the cDNA or gDNA that served as material.

Authors' data handling: Reference gene primer amplification gave nucleated cell count estimates. Method: immunoSEQ multiplex PCR; TCRdb's copy keeps in-frame clones and lacks some. The DNA gave D and trimming, while V, J and clone size come from that table. The table lists tens of thousands of clones, over 90% of them singletons. CDR1 is MGHRA, CDR2 YSYEKL, per germline. The CDR3 extends over 16 amino acids. V was clipped by 2 bases and J by 6 bases, with 17 bases between them. The genes are TRBV4-1 and TRBJ1-5, with D unresolved. The sequencing input was peripheral blood. The TCR originated in a human donor in a cohort sampled during active COVID-19. DNA of the CDR3: TGCGCCAGCAGCCAAAATGTTCTTATTCTAGGTCAGCCCCAGCATTTT. This translates into CASSQNVLILGQPQHF.